This TCR beta chain emerged from a study of graft-versus-host responses after intestinal transplantation. This clone was observed a few times. Here immunoSEQ multiplex PCR was the method, and the copy in TCRdb shows in-frame clones only, minus some. The profile shows roughly 9,900 clones, 85% to 95% of them singletons. This TCR came from a human patient who received an intestinal transplant, so some T cells may come from the graft donor. Source: PBMCs, taken 8 days after intestinal transplant.

The CDR3 DNA is TGTGCCAGCAGTTCCCGGGGGGGGAGGGACACCGGGGAGCTGTTTTTT. Translated, it gives CASSSRGGRDTGELFF. The V and J genes are TRBV27 and TRBJ2-2; 8 nucleotides line up with TRBD2. Germline V gene sequence: CDR1 MNHEY, CDR2 SMNVEV (reference sequence). Unmatched junction bases numbered 7, after V lost 4 bases and J lost 3 bases. The CDR3 totals 16 residues.